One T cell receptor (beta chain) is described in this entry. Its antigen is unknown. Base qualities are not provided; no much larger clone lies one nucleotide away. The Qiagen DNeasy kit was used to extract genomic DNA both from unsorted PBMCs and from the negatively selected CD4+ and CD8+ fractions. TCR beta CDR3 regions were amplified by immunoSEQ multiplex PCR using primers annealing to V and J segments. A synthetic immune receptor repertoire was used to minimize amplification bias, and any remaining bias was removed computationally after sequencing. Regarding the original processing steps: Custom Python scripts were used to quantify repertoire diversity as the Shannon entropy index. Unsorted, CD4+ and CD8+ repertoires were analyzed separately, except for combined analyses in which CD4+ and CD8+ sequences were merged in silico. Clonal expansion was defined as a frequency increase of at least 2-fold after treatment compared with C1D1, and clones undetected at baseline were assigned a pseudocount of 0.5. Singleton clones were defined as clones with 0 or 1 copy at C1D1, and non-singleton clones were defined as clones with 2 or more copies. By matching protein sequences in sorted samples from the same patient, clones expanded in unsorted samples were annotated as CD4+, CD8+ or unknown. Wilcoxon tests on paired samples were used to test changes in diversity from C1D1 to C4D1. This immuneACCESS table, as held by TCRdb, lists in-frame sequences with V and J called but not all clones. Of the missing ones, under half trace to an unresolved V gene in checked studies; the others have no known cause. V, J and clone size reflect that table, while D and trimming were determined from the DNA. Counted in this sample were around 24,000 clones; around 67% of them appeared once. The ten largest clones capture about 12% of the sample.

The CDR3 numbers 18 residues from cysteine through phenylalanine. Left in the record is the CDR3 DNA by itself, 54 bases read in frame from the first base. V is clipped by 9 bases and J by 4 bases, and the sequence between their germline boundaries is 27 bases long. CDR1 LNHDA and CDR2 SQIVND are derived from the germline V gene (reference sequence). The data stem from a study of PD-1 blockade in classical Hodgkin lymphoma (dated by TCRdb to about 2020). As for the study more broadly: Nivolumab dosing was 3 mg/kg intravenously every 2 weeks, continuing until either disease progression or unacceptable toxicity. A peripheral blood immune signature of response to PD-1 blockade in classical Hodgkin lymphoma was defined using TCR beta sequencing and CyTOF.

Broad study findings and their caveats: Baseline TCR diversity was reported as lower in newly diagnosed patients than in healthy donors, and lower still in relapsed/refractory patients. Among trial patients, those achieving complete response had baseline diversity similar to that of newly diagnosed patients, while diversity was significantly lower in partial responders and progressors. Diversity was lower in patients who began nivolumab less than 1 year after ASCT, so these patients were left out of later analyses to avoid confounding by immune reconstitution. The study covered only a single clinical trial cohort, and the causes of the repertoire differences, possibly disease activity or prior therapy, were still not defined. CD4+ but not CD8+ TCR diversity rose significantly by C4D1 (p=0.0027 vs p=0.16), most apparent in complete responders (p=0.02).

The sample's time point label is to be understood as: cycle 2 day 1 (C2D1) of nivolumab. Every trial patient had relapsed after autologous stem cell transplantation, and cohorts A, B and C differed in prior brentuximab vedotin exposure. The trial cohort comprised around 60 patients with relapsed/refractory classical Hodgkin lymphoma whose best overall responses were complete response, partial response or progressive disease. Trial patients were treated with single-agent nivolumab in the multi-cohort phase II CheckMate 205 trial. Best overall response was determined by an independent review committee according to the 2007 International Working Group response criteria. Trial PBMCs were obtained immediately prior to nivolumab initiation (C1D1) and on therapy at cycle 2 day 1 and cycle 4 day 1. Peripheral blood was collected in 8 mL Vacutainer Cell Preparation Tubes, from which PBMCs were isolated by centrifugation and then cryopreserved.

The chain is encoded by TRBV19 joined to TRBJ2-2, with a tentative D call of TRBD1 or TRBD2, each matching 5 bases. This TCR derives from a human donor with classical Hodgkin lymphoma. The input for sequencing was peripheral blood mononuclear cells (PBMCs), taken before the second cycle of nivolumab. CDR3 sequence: CASHIERGAGASTGELFF. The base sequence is TGTGCCAGCCACATAGAGCGAGGGGCCGGAGCGTCCACCGGGGAGCTGTTTTTT.